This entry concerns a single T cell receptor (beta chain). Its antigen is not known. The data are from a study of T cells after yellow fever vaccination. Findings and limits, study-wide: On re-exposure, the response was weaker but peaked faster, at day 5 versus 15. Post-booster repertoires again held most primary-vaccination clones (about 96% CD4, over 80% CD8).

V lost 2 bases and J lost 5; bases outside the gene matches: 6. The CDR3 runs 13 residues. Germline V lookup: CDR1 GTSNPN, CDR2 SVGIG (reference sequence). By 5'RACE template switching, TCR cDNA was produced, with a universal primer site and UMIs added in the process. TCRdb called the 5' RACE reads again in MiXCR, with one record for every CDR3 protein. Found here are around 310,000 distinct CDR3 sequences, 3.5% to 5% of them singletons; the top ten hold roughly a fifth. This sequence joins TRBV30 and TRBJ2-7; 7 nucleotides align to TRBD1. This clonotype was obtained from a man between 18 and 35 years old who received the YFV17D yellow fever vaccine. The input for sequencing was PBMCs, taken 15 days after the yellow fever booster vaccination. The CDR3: CAWSRQGSNEQYF. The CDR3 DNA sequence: TGTGCCTGGAGTCGACAGGGAAGTAACGAGCAGTACTTC.